This TCR beta chain was captured by sequencing in a study of T cell responses to AZD1222 COVID-19 vaccine. Study results and limitations: The sample set comprised mostly white British donors with more females, and clonal diversity was possibly underestimated. The peak T cell response came first, and repertoires were sampled only after it. Nearly half of spike-specific TCRs reportedly target unmutated variant regions. Two AZD1222 administrations were followed by greater Spike-specific TCR breadth and depth.

Profiling relied on immunoSEQ multiplex PCR, and the TCRdb table lists in-frame clones only, not all of them. The table has under 110,000 clones, about 90% seen once; the top ten hold roughly 8%. The CDR3 totals 15 residues. With 4 bases clipped from V and 1 base from J, the junction kept 5 bases outside the gene matches. CDR1 is SGHTA and CDR2 is FQGTGA in the germline V gene. Notes on this clone: The target antigen is unknown.

Here the sequenced sample was peripheral blood, taken 28 days after the second AZD1222 dose. This receptor was identified in an adult who received the AZD1222 COVID-19 vaccine. This chain links TRBV7-3 with TRBJ1-1, with 8 bases matching TRBD1. The CDR3 reads CASSSGDRRNTEAFF. The CDR3 DNA reads as TGTGCCAGCAGCTCCGGGGACAGGCGGAACACTGAAGCTTTCTTT.